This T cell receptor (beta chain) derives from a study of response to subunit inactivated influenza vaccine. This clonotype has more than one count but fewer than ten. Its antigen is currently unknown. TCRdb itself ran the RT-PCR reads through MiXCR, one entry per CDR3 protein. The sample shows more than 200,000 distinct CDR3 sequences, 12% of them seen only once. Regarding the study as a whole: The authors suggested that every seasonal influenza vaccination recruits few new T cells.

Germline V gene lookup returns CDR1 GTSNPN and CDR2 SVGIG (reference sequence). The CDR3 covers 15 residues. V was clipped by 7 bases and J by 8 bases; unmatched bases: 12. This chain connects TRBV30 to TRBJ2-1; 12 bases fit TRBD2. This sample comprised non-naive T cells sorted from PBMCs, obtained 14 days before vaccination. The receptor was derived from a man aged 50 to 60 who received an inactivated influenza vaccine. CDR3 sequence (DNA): TGTGCCTCCCTAGCGGGAGGGGGTGGATTCGATGAGCAGTTCTTC. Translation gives CASLAGGGGFDEQFF.